A selection of T cell receptor beta chains follows, all from one sample in a study of identical twins' blood T cells. TCRdb re-analysed the 5' RACE reads in MiXCR, keeping a single row per CDR3 protein. The table shows roughly 380,000 distinct CDR3 sequences, with about 28% occurring only once. The sample comprised PBMCs. The receptors derive from a woman aged 18 to 55 in good health. Each CDR3 is given with its conserved first and last residue. The order of the fields is J gene, D gene, V gene, clone size, CDR3 protein, CDR3 DNA. D genes are given only for firm matches. Clone sizes are given selectively: once, few, many, or a class where the clone is expanded.

TRBJ1-4 | - | TRBV7-2 | - | CASSLTGTDFKLFF | TGTGCCAGCAGCCTTACCGGGACGGACTTTAAACTGTTTTTT
TRBJ2-1 | - | TRBV28 | - | CASSPLYNEQLF | TGTGCCAGCAGTCCGCTGTACAATGAGCAGCTCTTC
TRBJ1-2 | - | TRBV20-1 | - | CSAISLNREGNGYTF | TGCAGTGCTATCTCGCTGAACAGGGAGGGGAATGGCTACACCTTC
TRBJ2-6 | TRBD1 | TRBV9 | - | CASSGQANSGANVLTF | TGTGCCAGCAGTGGACAGGCGAACTCTGGGGCCAACGTCCTGACTTTC
TRBJ1-6 | - | TRBV5-1 | - | CASTPAGGSGTLHF | TGCGCCAGCACCCCCGCAGGTGGAAGCGGCACCCTCCACTTT
TRBJ2-3 | - | TRBV13 | few | CASTGGTDTQYF | TGTGCCAGCACCGGGGGCACAGATACGCAGTATTTT
TRBJ1-6 | - | TRBV7-9 | few | CASSDLGTLHF | TGTGCCAGCAGCGACCTGGGTACCCTCCACTTT
TRBJ1-1 | - | TRBV6-6 | many | CASSSFTEAFF | TGTGCCAGCAGTTCCTTCACTGAAGCTTTCTTT
TRBJ2-3 | TRBD2 | TRBV7-9 | once | CASKKGLAGEGNTQYF | TGTGCCAGCAAAAAGGGACTAGCGGGAGAAGGGAATACGCAGTATTTT
TRBJ2-7 | - | TRBV12-3/TRBV12-4 | - | CASSFGRSIGEQYF | TGTGCCAGCAGTTTCGGGCGTAGTATTGGGGAGCAGTACTTC
TRBJ2-1 | TRBD1 | TRBV5-1 | - | CASSTGTGGNEQFF | TGCGCCAGCTCGACCGGGACAGGGGGCAATGAGCAGTTCTTC
TRBJ2-1 | - | TRBV4-3 | - | CASSQGQSTANEQFF | TGCGCCAGCAGCCAAGGACAGTCCACAGCGAATGAGCAGTTCTTC
TRBJ2-2 | TRBD1 | TRBV27 | - | CASSFRQGMSGEPFF | TGTGCCAGCAGTTTCCGACAGGGGATGTCCGGGGAGCCGTTTTTT
TRBJ1-4 | - | TRBV6-6 | - | CASTPSQGSEKLFF | TGTGCCAGCACCCCCTCACAGGGTTCGGAAAAACTGTTTTTT
TRBJ1-2 | TRBD1 | TRBV29-1 | many | CSVSDRGRGYTF | TGCAGCGTTTCGGACAGGGGTCGTGGCTACACCTTC
TRBJ1-1 | - | TRBV20-1 | few | CSARVVGRMNTEAFF | TGCAGTGCTAGAGTCGTAGGACGGATGAACACTGAAGCTTTCTTT
TRBJ2-1 | - | TRBV10-1 | - | CASSESISVTTSGNEQFF | TGCGCCAGCAGTGAGTCGATTAGTGTAACTACCTCTGGGAATGAGCAGTTCTTC
TRBJ2-1 | TRBD2 | TRBV10-3 | - | CAIRELAANEQFF | TGTGCCATCAGAGAACTAGCGGCCAATGAGCAGTTCTTC